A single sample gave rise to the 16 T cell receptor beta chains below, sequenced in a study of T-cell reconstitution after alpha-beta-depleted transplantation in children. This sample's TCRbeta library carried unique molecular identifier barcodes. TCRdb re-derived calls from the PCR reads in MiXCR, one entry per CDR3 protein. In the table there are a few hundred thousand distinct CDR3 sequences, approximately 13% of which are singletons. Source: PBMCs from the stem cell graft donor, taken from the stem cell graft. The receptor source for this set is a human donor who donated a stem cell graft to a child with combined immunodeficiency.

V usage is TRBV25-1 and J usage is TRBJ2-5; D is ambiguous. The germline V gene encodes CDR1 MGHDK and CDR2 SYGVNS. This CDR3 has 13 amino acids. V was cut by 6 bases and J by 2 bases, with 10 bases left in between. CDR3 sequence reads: CASRPSGQETQYF. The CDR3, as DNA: TGTGCCAGCAGGCCCTCAGGACAAGAGACCCAGTACTTC.

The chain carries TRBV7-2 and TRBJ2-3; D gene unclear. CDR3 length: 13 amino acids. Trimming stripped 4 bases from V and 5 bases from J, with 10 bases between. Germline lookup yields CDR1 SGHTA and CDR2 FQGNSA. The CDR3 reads CASSYTIRDTQYF. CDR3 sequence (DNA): TGTGCCAGCAGCTACACTATTAGAGATACGCAGTATTTT. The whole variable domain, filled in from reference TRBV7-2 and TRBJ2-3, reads GAGVSQSPSNKVTEKGKDVELRCDPISGHTALYWYRQSLGQGLEFLIYFQGNSAPDKSGLPSDRFSAERTGGSVSTLTIQRTQQEDSAVYLCASSYTIRDTQYFGPGTRLTVL.

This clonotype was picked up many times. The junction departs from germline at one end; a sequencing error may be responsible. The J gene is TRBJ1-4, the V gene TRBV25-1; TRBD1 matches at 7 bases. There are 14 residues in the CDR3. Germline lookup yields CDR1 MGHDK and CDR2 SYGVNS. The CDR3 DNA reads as TGTGCCAGCAGCACAGGGGCAACCAATGAAAAACTGTTTTTT. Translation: CASSTGATNEKLFF. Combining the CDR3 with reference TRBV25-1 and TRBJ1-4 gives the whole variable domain EADIYQTPRYLVIGTGKKITLECSQTMGHDKMYWYQQDPGMELHLIHYSYGVNSTEKGDLSSESTVSRIRTEHFPLTLESARPSHTSQYLCASSTGATNEKLFFGSGTQLSVL.

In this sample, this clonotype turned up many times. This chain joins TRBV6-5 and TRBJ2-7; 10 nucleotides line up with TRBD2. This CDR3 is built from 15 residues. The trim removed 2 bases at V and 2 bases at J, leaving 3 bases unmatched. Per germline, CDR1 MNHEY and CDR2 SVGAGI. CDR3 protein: CASSYITSGTYEQYF. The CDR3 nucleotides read TGTGCCAGCAGTTACATAACTAGCGGGACCTACGAGCAGTACTTC.

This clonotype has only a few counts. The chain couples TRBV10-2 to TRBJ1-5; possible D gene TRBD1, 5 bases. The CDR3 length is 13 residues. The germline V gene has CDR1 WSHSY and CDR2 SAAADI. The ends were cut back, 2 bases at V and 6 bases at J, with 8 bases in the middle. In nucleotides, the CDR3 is TGCGCCAGCAGTGAGGGGGCGCGTCAGCCCCAGCATTTT. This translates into CASSEGARQPQHF.

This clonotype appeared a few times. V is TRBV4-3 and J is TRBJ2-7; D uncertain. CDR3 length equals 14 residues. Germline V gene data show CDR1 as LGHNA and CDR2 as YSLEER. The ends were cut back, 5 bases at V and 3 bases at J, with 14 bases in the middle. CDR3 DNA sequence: TGCGCCAGCAGCGTCGATTGGGAAAGCTACGAGCAGTACTTC. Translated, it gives CASSVDWESYEQYF.

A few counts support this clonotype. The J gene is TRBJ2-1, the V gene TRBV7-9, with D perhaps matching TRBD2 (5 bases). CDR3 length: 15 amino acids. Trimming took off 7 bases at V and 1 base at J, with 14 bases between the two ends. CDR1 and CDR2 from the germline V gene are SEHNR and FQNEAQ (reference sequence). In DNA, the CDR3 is TGTGCCAGCATCCTAGGGAGAGGGTCCTACAATGAGCAGTTCTTC. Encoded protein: CASILGRGSYNEQFF.

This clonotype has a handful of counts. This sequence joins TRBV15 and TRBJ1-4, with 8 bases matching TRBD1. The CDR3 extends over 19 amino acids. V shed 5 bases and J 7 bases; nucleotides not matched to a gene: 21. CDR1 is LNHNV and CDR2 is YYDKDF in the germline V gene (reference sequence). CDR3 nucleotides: TGTGCCACCAGCCCCCAGAGGACAGGGTCAAGACGATCCCCTGAAAAACTGTTTTTT. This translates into CATSPQRTGSRRSPEKLFF.

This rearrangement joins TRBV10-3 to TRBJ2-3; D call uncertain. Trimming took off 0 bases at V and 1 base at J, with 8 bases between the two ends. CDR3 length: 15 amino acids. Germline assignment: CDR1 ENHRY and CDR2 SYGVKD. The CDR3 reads CAISESSWGTDTQYF. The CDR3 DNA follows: TGTGCCATCAGTGAGTCTAGCTGGGGCACAGATACGCAGTATTTT.

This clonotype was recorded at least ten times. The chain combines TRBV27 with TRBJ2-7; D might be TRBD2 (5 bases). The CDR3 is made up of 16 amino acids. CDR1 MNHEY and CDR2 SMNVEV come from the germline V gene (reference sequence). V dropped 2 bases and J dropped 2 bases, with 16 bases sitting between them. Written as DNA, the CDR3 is TGTGCCAGCAGTTTACGAGGGCTCGGATCCCCCTACGAGCAGTACTTC. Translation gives CASSLRGLGSPYEQYF.

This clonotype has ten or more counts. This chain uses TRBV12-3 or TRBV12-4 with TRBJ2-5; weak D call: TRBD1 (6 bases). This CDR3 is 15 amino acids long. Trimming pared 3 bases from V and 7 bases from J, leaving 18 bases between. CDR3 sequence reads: CASSFGRGSVGTQYF. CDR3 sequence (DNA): TGTGCCAGCAGTTTTGGCAGGGGTTCTGTGGGGACCCAGTACTTC.

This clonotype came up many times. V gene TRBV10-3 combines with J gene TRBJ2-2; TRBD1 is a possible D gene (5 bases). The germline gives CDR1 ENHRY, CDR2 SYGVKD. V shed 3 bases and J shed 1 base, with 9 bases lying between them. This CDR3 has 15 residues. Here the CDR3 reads CAISEGDLNTGELFF. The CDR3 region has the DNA TGTGCCATCAGTGAAGGGGATTTGAACACCGGGGAGCTGTTTTTT.

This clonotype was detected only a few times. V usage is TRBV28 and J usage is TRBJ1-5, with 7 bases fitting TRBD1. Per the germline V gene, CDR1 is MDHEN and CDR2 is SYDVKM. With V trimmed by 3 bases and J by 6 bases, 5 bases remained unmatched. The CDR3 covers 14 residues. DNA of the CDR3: TGTGCCAGCAGTTTTGGCAGGGGGGGTCAGCCCCAGCATTTT. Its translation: CASSFGRGGQPQHF.

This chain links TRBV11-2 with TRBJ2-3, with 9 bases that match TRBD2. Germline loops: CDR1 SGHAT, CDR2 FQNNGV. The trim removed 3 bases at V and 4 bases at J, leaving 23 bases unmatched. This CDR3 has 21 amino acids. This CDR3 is CASSLPGGSGSRRLWADTQYF. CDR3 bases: TGTGCCAGCAGCTTGCCGGGGGGTAGCGGGAGTAGGAGGCTTTGGGCAGATACGCAGTATTTT.

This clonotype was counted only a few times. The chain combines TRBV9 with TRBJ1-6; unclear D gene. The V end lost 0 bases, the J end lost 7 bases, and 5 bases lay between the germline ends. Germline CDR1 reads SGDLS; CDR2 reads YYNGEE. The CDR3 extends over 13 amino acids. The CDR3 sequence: CASSVDGNSPLHF. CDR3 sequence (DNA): TGTGCCAGCAGCGTAGATGGGAATTCACCCCTCCACTTT.

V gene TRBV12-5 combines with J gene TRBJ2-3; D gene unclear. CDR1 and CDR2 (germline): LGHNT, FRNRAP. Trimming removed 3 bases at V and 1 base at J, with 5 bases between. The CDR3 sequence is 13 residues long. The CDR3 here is CASGFDGTDTQYF. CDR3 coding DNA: TGTGCTAGTGGTTTTGACGGCACAGATACGCAGTATTTT.